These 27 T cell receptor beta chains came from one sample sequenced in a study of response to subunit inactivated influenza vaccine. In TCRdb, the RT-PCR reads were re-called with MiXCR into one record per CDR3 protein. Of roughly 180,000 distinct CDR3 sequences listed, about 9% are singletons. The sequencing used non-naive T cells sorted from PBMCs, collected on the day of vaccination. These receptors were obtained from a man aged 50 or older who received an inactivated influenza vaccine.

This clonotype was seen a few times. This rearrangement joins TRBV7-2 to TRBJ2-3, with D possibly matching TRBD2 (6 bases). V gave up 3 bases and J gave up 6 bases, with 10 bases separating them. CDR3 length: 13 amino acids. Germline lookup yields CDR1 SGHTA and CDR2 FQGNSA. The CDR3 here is CASSFRDSDTQYF. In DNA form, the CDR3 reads TGTGCCAGCAGCTTCAGGGACTCGGATACGCAGTATTTT.

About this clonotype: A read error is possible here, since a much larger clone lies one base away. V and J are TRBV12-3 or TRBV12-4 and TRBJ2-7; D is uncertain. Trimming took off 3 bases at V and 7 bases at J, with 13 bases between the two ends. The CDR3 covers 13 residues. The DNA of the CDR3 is TGTGCCAGCAGTTTTTGGCCAGATAGTGAGCAGTACTTC. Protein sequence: CASSFWPDSEQYF.

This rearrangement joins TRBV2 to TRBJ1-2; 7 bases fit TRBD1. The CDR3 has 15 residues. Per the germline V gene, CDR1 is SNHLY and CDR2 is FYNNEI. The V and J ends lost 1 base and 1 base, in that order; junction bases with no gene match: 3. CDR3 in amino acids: CASSEDRGFNYGYTF. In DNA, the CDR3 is TGTGCCAGCAGTGAAGACAGGGGTTTTAACTATGGCTACACCTTC.

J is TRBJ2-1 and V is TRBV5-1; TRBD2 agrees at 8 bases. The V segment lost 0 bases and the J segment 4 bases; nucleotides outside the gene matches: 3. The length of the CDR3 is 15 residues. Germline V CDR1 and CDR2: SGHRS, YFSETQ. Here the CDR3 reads CASSLAASGYNEQFF. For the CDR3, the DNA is TGCGCCAGCAGCTTGGCCGCTAGCGGGTACAATGAGCAGTTCTTC.

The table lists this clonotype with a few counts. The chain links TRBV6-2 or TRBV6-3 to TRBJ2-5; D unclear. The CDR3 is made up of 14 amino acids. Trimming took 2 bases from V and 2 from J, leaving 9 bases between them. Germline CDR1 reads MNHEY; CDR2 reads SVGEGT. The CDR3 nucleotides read TGTGCCAGCAGTTACGGAAAGGGACAAGAGACCCAGTACTTC. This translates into CASSYGKGQETQYF.

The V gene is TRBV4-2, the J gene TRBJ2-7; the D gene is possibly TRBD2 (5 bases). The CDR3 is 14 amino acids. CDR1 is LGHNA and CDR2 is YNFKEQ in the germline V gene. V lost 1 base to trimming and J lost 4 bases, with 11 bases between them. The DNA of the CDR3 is TGTGCCAGCAGCCAAGGTTTTAGCGATTACGAGCAGTACTTC. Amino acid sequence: CASSQGFSDYEQYF.

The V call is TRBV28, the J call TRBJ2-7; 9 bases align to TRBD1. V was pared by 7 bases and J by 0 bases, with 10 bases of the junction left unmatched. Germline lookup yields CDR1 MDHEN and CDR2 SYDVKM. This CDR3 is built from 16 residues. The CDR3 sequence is CASTYGRDRVSYEQYF. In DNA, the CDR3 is TGTGCCAGCACCTACGGTCGGGACAGGGTCTCCTACGAGCAGTACTTC.

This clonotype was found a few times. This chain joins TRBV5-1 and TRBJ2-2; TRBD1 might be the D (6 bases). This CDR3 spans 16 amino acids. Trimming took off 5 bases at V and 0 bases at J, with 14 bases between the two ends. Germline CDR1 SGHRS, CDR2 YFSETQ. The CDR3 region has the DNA TGCGCCAGCAGACCACCCGGGACACCGAACACCGGGGAGCTGTTTTTT. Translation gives CASRPPGTPNTGELFF. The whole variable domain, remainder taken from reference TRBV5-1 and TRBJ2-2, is KAGVTQTPRYLIKTRGQQVTLSCSPISGHRSVSWYQQTPGQGLQFLFEYFSETQRNKGNFPGRFSGRQFSNSRSEMNVSTLELGDSALYLCASRPPGTPNTGELFFGEGSRLTVL.

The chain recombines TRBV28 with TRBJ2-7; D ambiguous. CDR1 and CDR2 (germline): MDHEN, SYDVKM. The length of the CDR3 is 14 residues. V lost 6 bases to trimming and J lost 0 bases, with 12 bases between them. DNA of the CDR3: TGTGCCAGCAGCACCGGAACCGCCTCCTACGAGCAGTACTTC. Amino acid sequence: CASSTGTASYEQYF.

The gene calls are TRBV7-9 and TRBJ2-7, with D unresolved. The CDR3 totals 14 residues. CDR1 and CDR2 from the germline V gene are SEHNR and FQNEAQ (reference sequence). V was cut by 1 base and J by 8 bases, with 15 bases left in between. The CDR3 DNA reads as TGTGCCAGCAGCTTAGACCGGGCTCACCCCCAGCAGTACTTC. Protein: CASSLDRAHPQQYF.

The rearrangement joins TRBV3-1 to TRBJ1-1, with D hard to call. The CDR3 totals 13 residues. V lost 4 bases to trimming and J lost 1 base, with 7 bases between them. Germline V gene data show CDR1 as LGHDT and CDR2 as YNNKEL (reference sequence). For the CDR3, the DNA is TGTGCCAGCAGCCGTGCCGGGAACACTGAAGCTTTCTTT. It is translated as CASSRAGNTEAFF.

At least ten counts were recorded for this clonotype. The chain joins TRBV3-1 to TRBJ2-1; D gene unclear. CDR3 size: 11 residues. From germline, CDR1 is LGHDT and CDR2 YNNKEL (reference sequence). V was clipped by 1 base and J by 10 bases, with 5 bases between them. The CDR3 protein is CASSQGGEQFF. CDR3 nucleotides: TGTGCCAGCAGCCAAGGCGGAGAGCAGTTCTTC.

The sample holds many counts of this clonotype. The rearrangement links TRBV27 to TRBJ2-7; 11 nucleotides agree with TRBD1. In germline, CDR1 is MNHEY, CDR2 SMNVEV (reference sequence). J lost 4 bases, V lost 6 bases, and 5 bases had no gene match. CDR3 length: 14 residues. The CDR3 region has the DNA TGTGCCAGCAGACCCGGGACAGGGGGGTACGAGCAGTACTTC. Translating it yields CASRPGTGGYEQYF.

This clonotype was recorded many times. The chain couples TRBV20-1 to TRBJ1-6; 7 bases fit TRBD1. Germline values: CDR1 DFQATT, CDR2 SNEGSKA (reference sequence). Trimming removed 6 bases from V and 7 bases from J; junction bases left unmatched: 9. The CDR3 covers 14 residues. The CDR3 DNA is TGCAGTGCCCCCGGGCGGACAGGCAATTCACCCCTCCACTTT. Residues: CSAPGRTGNSPLHF.

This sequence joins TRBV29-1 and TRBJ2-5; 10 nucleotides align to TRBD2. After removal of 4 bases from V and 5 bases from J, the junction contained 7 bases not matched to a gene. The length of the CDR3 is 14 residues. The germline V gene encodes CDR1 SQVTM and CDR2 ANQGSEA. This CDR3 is CSVVSLAGVETQYF. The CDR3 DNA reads TGCAGCGTTGTGTCCCTAGCGGGGGTGGAGACCCAGTACTTC.

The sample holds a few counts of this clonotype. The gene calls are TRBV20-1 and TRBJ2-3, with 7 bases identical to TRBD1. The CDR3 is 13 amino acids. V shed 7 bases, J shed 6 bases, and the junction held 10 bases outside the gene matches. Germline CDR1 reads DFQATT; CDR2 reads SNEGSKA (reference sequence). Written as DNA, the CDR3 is TGCAGTGTTACCCCGACAGGGTCGGATACGCAGTATTTT. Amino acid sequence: CSVTPTGSDTQYF.

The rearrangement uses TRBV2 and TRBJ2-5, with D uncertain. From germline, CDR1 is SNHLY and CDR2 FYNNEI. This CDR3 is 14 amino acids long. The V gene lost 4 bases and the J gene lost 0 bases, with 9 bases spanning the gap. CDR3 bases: TGTGCCAGCAGTGTAGGGCCTTACCAAGAGACCCAGTACTTC. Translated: CASSVGPYQETQYF.

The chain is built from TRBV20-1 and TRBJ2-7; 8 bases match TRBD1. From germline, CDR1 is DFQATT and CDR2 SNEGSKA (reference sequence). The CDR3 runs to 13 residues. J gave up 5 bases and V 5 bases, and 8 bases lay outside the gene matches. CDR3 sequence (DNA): TGCAGTGCTCCCCCCTGGACAGGGCACGAGCAGTACTTC. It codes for CSAPPWTGHEQYF.

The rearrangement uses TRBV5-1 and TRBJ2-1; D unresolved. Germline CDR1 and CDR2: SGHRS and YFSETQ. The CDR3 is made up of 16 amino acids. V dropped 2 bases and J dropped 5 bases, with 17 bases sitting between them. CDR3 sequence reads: CASSLDLQAKDNEQFF. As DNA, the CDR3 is TGCGCCAGCAGCTTAGACCTGCAAGCGAAAGACAATGAGCAGTTCTTC.

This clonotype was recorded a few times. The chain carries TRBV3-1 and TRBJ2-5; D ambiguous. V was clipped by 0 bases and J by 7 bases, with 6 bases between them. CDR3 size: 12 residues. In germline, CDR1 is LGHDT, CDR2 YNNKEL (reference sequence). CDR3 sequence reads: CASSQDPGTQYF. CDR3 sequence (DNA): TGTGCCAGCAGCCAAGATCCGGGGACCCAGTACTTC.

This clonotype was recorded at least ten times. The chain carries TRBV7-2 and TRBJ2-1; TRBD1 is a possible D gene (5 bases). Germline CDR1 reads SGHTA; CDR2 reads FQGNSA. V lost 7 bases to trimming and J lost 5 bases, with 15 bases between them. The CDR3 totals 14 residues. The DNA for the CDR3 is TGTGCCAGCAATTTGGGATTGGGGCACAATGAGCAGTTCTTC. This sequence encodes CASNLGLGHNEQFF.

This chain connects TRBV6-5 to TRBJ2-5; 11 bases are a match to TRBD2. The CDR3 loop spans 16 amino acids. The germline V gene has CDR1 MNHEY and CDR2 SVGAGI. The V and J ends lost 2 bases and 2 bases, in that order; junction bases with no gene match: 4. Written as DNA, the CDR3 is TGTGCCAGCAGTTACACCGGGACTAGCGGTCAAGAGACCCAGTACTTC. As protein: CASSYTGTSGQETQYF.

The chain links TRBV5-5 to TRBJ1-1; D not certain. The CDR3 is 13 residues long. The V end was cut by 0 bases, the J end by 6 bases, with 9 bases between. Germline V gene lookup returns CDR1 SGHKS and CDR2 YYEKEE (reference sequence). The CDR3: CASSLAGNPEAFF. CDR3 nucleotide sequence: TGTGCCAGCAGCTTGGCGGGAAACCCTGAAGCTTTCTTT.

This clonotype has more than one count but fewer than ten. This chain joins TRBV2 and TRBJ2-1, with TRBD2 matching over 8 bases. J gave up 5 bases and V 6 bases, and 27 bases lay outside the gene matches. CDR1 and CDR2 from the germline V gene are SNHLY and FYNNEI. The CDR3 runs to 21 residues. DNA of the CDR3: TGTGCCAGCAGGCGGGGCAGGGGAACGACCCAAGGCGGGAGGCTAAACAATGAGCAGTTCTTC. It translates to CASRRGRGTTQGGRLNNEQFF. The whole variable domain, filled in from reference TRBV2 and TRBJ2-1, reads EPEVTQTPSHQVTQMGQEVILRCVPISNHLYFYWYRQILGQKVEFLVSFYNNEISEKSEIFDDQFSVERPDGSNFTLKIRSTKLEDSAMYFCASRRGRGTTQGGRLNNEQFFGPGTRLTVL.

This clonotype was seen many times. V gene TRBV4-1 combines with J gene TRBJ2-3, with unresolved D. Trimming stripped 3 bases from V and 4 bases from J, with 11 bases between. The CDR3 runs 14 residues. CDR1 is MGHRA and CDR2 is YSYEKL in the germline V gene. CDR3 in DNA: TGCGCCAGCAGCCAGGCAATACCCCCAGATACGCAGTATTTT. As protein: CASSQAIPPDTQYF.

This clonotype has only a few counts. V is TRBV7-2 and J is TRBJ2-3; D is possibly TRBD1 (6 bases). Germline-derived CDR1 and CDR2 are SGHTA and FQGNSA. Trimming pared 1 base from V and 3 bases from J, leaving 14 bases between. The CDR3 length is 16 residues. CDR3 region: CASSLGLNRETDTQYF. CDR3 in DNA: TGTGCCAGCAGCTTAGGGTTGAACAGGGAAACAGATACGCAGTATTTT.

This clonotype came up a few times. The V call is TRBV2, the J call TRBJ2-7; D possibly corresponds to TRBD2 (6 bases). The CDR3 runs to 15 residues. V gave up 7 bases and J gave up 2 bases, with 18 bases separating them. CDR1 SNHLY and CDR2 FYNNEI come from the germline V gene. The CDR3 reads CASTPTGSQAYEQYF. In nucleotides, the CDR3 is TGTGCCAGCACTCCAACCGGGAGTCAAGCCTACGAGCAGTACTTC.